A single sample gave rise to the 30 T cell receptor beta chains below, sequenced in a study of T cells in Graves' hyperthyroidism and ophthalmopathy. The CDR3 regions of TCR beta were amplified from RNA transcripts. The HTBI primer set drove a first-round RT-PCR of the TCR CDR3. TCRdb re-called the multiplex PCR reads with MiXCR, one entry per CDR3 protein. The sample holds some 490,000 distinct CDR3 sequences, approximately 23% seen once. Input material: blood. These receptors originate from a woman aged 70-85 years with Graves' ophthalmopathy.

This clonotype has just a few counts. The chain links TRBV25-1 to TRBJ2-5, with D perhaps TRBD1 (6 bases). The V and J ends lost 2 bases and 2 bases respectively, with 9 bases between them. CDR1 and CDR2 from the germline V gene are MGHDK and SYGVNS. This CDR3 region has 14 residues. The CDR3: CASSETGWQETQYF. In nucleotides, the CDR3 is TGTGCCAGCAGTGAAACAGGGTGGCAAGAGACCCAGTACTTC. The variable domain in full, with the rest retrieved from reference TRBV25-1 and TRBJ2-5, is EADIYQTPRYLVIGTGKKITLECSQTMGHDKMYWYQQDPGMELHLIHYSYGVNSTEKGDLSSESTVSRIRTEHFPLTLESARPSHTSQYLCASSETGWQETQYFGPGTRLLVL.

Only a few counts were recorded for this clonotype. The gene calls are TRBV12-3 or TRBV12-4 and TRBJ2-2, with TRBD2 identical over 13 bases. This CDR3 comprises 18 residues. V lost 6 bases to trimming and J lost 0 bases; unmatched junction nucleotides: 7. The CDR3 loop is CASSRTSGGWSNTGELFF. The CDR3 DNA sequence: TGTGCCAGCAGCCGGACTAGCGGGGGCTGGTCGAACACCGGGGAGCTGTTTTTT.

The table lists this clonotype with many counts. V is TRBV28 and J is TRBJ2-5, with TRBD1 identical over 9 bases. In germline, CDR1 is MDHEN, CDR2 SYDVKM. The CDR3 contains 15 residues. Germline trimming cut 2 bases from V and 5 bases from J; bases unmatched to any gene: 6. CDR3 DNA sequence: TGTGCCAGCAGTTTACCGACAGGGGGTGGGGAGACCCAGTACTTC. It specifies CASSLPTGGGETQYF.

The chain carries TRBV6-5 and TRBJ1-6; 10 positions agree with TRBD1. In germline, CDR1 is MNHEY, CDR2 SVGAGI. V lost 3 bases to trimming and J lost 8 bases; unmatched junction nucleotides: 7. CDR3 length: 16 amino acids. CDR3 sequence (DNA): TGTGCCAGCAGTTATGGTCGACAGGGGGCCGATTCACCCCTCCACTTT. Translating gives CASSYGRQGADSPLHF.

This clonotype was detected only a few times. V is TRBV6-2 or TRBV6-3 and J is TRBJ1-5, with D maybe TRBD1 (5 bases). In germline, CDR1 is MNHEY, CDR2 SVGEGT. The CDR3 covers 17 residues. Trimming removed 5 bases at V and 0 bases at J, with 17 bases between. CDR3 in amino acids: CASSQIPGHLSNQPQHF. The DNA for the CDR3 is TGTGCCAGCAGTCAGATCCCAGGGCACCTTAGCAATCAGCCCCAGCATTTT.

V usage is TRBV5-1 and J usage is TRBJ2-7, with TRBD1 identical over 10 bases. The CDR3 consists of 15 residues. V was clipped by 0 bases and J by 6 bases; unmatched bases: 6. Germline V lookup: CDR1 SGHRS, CDR2 YFSETQ. The CDR3 is CASSLVRDRGTEQYF. CDR3 coding DNA: TGCGCCAGCAGCTTGGTGAGGGACAGGGGAACCGAGCAGTACTTC.

This clonotype was detected many times. This chain links TRBV7-3 with TRBJ2-5; D uncertain. V lost 4 bases and J lost 1, with 7 bases in between. CDR3 length equals 13 residues. The germline CDR1 and CDR2 sequences are SGHTA and FQGTGA. The DNA for the CDR3 is TGTGCCAGCAGCTCAGTAACCCAAGAGACCCAGTACTTC. This gives the protein CASSSVTQETQYF.

This rearrangement joins TRBV9 to TRBJ2-1, with 7 bases fitting TRBD1. Germline CDR1 and CDR2: SGDLS and YYNGEE. Trimming cost V 2 bases and J 8 bases; bases outside gene matches: 4. CDR3 length equals 13 residues. The CDR3 protein is CASSVDRVDEQFF. DNA for the CDR3: TGTGCCAGCAGCGTTGACAGGGTCGATGAGCAGTTCTTC.

This rearrangement joins TRBV3-1 to TRBJ2-1; a weak D match, TRBD2 (5 bases). The CDR3 length is 15 residues. The ends were cut back, 3 bases at V and 7 bases at J, with 16 bases in the middle. Germline V gene sequence: CDR1 LGHDT, CDR2 YNNKEL (reference sequence). The CDR3 is CASSQKGTTGNEQFF. The CDR3 DNA reads TGTGCCAGCAGCCAGAAAGGTACGACGGGGAATGAGCAGTTCTTC.

The genes are TRBV5-1 and TRBJ2-3, with D hard to call. Germline V gene lookup returns CDR1 SGHRS and CDR2 YFSETQ. V was shortened by 3 bases and J by 5 bases, with 10 bases between the two germline ends. The CDR3 is made up of 13 amino acids. Here the CDR3 reads CASSWMAGDTQYF. The CDR3 nucleotides are TGCGCCAGCAGCTGGATGGCAGGAGATACGCAGTATTTT.

The V call is TRBV30, the J call TRBJ1-5; D gene ambiguous. Between the trimmed V and J ends, which lost 4 bases and 1 base, there was a span of 11 bases. Germline CDR1 is GTSNPN and CDR2 is SVGIG (reference sequence). CDR3 length: 14 amino acids. The CDR3 protein is CAWNPSGSNQPQHF. CDR3 in DNA: TGTGCCTGGAACCCTAGTGGGAGCAATCAGCCCCAGCATTTT.

There are many counts of this clonotype. The V call is TRBV27, the J call TRBJ1-1; D is unresolved. The CDR3 spans 14 residues. Trimming took 5 bases from V and 4 from J, leaving 14 bases between them. Germline CDR1 reads MNHEY; CDR2 reads SMNVEV (reference sequence). Written as DNA, the CDR3 is TGTGCCAGCAGTCCTGCTAGGGTTGGCACTGAAGCTTTCTTT. Amino acid sequence: CASSPARVGTEAFF.

This clonotype was seen just once. CDR3 residues: CSPGPRSKNIQYF. The CDR3 region has the DNA TGCAGTCCCGGGCCGAGATCCAAAAACATTCAGTACTTC. The chain links TRBV20-1 to TRBJ2-4; D is unresolved. The germline V gene has CDR1 DFQATT and CDR2 SNEGSKA (reference sequence). Trimming removed 8 bases at V and 2 bases at J, with 13 bases between. CDR3 size: 13 residues.

This clonotype was seen more than once but under ten times. The chain employs TRBV5-1 and TRBJ2-5; 7 bases agree with TRBD1. CDR3 length: 14 amino acids. J was trimmed by 5 bases and V by 0 bases; bases with no gene match: 4. Germline V lookup: CDR1 SGHRS, CDR2 YFSETQ. The CDR3 DNA sequence: TGCGCCAGCAGCTTGGAGGGGGCCCGGGAGACCCAGTACTTC. Translated: CASSLEGARETQYF.

This clonotype was detected only once. This CDR3 fails to terminate in the conserved phenylalanine or tryptophan, so it likely reflects a read error. V gene TRBV7-9 combines with J gene TRBJ1-1; D unresolved. Between the trimmed V and J ends, which lost 2 bases and 3 bases, there was a span of 13 bases. This CDR3 spans 15 amino acids. Germline CDR1 is SEHNR and CDR2 is FQNEAQ (reference sequence). The CDR3 DNA follows: TGTGCCAGCAGCTTAAATTGGCCGAGGGACACTGAAGCTTTCTCT. Its protein is CASSLNWPRDTEAFS.

This clonotype was counted a few times. This chain connects TRBV12-3 or TRBV12-4 to TRBJ1-6; D ambiguous. Trimming left V 10 bases short and J 5 bases short, with 15 bases between. The CDR3 extends over 14 amino acids. For the CDR3, the DNA is TGTGCCAACCACGAGGGATTGAATAATTCACCCCTCCACTTT. It is translated as CANHEGLNNSPLHF.

This chain connects TRBV30 to TRBJ2-3; 8 nucleotides line up with TRBD1. V was clipped by 0 bases and J by 7 bases; unmatched bases: 6. Germline V gene sequence: CDR1 GTSNPN, CDR2 SVGIG (reference sequence). The CDR3 totals 14 residues. The CDR3 is CAWSVGRGHNTQYF. For the CDR3, the DNA is TGTGCCTGGAGTGTAGGCAGGGGGCATAATACGCAGTATTTT.

The chain recombines TRBV20-1 with TRBJ2-4, with 10 bases lining up with TRBD2. CDR3 length: 13 amino acids. Germline V lookup: CDR1 DFQATT, CDR2 SNEGSKA (reference sequence). The CDR3 reads CSAGTSVKNIQYF. CDR3 DNA sequence: TGCAGCGCTGGGACTAGCGTCAAAAACATTCAGTACTTC.

The genes are TRBV12-3 or TRBV12-4 and TRBJ2-7, with TRBD2 identical over 10 bases. This CDR3 contains 15 residues. The trim removed 0 bases at V and 3 bases at J, leaving 2 bases unmatched. CDR3 loop: CASSLAIAGGYEQYF. In nucleotides, the CDR3 is TGTGCCAGCAGTTTAGCAATAGCGGGAGGCTACGAGCAGTACTTC.

This clonotype turned up a few times. The chain carries TRBV20-1 and TRBJ1-2; 9 nucleotides align to TRBD1. Per the germline V gene, CDR1 is DFQATT and CDR2 is SNEGSKA (reference sequence). The CDR3 extends over 16 amino acids. J lost 4 bases, V lost 5 bases, and 14 bases had no gene match. CDR3 DNA: TGCAGTGCTCACCGCGGGGGACAGGGTTCCTTCTATGGCTACACCTTC. The encoded protein is CSAHRGGQGSFYGYTF.

The count of this clonotype is one. At one boundary the junction diverges from the germline segment, which might be a read error. This chain joins TRBV6-1 and TRBJ2-3, with 11 bases lining up with TRBD2. Germline V CDR1 and CDR2: MNHNS, SASEGT. This CDR3 is built from 18 residues. For the CDR3, the DNA is TGTGCCATCAGTGAATCGCTAGCGGGAGGTTTCAGCACAGATACGCAGTATTTT. It specifies CAISESLAGGFSTDTQYF.

This chain links TRBV3-1 with TRBJ2-1, with 11 bases identical to TRBD2. The J segment lost 5 bases and the V segment lost 1 base, leaving 1 base of the junction unmatched. The CDR3 runs 15 residues. Germline V gene lookup returns CDR1 LGHDT and CDR2 YNNKEL (reference sequence). The CDR3 is CASSQGLAGNNEQFF. The CDR3 DNA reads as TGTGCCAGCAGCCAAGGACTAGCGGGAAACAATGAGCAGTTCTTC.

This chain joins TRBV5-6 and TRBJ1-6, with D hard to call. This CDR3 comprises 14 residues. The V gene lost 4 bases and the J gene lost 9 bases, with 14 bases spanning the gap. The germline gives CDR1 SGHDT, CDR2 YYEEEE. The DNA for the CDR3 is TGTGCCAGCAGCCAACCCCAAAACGCTTCACCCCTCCACTTT. As protein: CASSQPQNASPLHF.

The genes are TRBV7-2 and TRBJ1-6; D is undetermined. Per the germline V gene, CDR1 is SGHTA and CDR2 is FQGNSA. Trimming stripped 5 bases from V and 7 bases from J, with 15 bases between. This CDR3 region has 15 residues. The CDR3 loop is CASSPRTASNSPLHF. For the CDR3, the DNA is TGTGCCAGCAGCCCTAGGACCGCGTCGAATTCACCCCTCCACTTT.

The chain uses TRBV29-1 and TRBJ2-5; the D is unclear. Germline V CDR1 and CDR2: SQVTM, ANQGSEA. The CDR3 consists of 12 residues. The V and J ends lost 4 bases and 5 bases respectively, with 11 bases between them. The CDR3 region has the DNA TGCAGCGTTGTTCTGCCCGGGGAGACCCAGTACTTC. It encodes CSVVLPGETQYF.

The rearrangement uses TRBV20-1 and TRBJ2-3; D is undetermined. Germline CDR1 is DFQATT and CDR2 is SNEGSKA (reference sequence). This CDR3 contains 14 residues. V gave up 1 base and J gave up 6 bases, with 14 bases separating them. CDR3 sequence reads: CSARGLYLGDTQYF. The DNA of the CDR3 is TGCAGTGCTAGAGGTCTATACTTGGGGGATACGCAGTATTTT.

The chain is built from TRBV7-9 and TRBJ2-2; D remains ambiguous. The CDR3 extends over 14 amino acids. Trimming stripped 5 bases from V and 2 bases from J, with 9 bases between. Germline V gene sequence: CDR1 SEHNR, CDR2 FQNEAQ (reference sequence). The CDR3 sequence: CASSPPINTGELFF. CDR3 in DNA: TGTGCCAGCAGCCCCCCTATTAACACCGGGGAGCTGTTTTTT. Full variable domain (missing parts from reference TRBV7-9 and TRBJ2-2): DTGVSQNPRHKITKRGQNVTFRCDPISEHNRLYWYRQTLGQGPEFLTYFQNEAQLEKSRLLSDRFSAERPKGSFSTLEIQRTEQGDSAMYLCASSPPINTGELFFGEGSRLTVL.

Only a few counts were recorded for this clonotype. The rearrangement uses TRBV19 and TRBJ1-2; unclear D gene. In germline, CDR1 is LNHDA, CDR2 SQIVND (reference sequence). The V gene lost 6 bases and the J gene lost 6 bases, with 14 bases spanning the gap. The CDR3 covers 13 residues. The CDR3 coding sequence is TGTGCCAGTAGCCAAAGAGTCCCTCATGGCTACACCTTC. This sequence encodes CASSQRVPHGYTF.

The chain has TRBV15 and TRBJ1-5; 7 nucleotides align to TRBD1. Trimming cost V 1 base and J 3 bases; bases outside gene matches: 3. Germline loops: CDR1 LNHNV, CDR2 YYDKDF (reference sequence). The CDR3 contains 15 residues. CDR3 sequence (DNA): TGTGCCACCAGCAGAGGACAGGGCCTCAATCAGCCCCAGCATTTT. It yields the protein CATSRGQGLNQPQHF.

The gene calls are TRBV20-1 and TRBJ2-5; D perhaps matches TRBD1 (5 bases). The germline CDR1 and CDR2 sequences are DFQATT and SNEGSKA (reference sequence). V was cut by 6 bases and J by 2 bases, with 13 bases left in between. This CDR3 comprises 13 residues. CDR3 nucleotide sequence: TGCAGTGCCCAGGACAAGCCTCAAGAGACCCAGTACTTC. Its protein product is CSAQDKPQETQYF.